Below are 32 T cell receptor beta chains sequenced from a single sample in a study of cytomegalovirus exposure and HLA in healthy donors listed by TCRdb under 2017. The library was generated by the immunoSEQ multiplex PCR assay. For the multiplex PCR, a mixture combining 60 forward primers for TCR Vbeta segments and 13 reverse primers for TCR Jbeta segments was used. Not all clones reach the TCRdb copy of this immuneACCESS table, which keeps in-frame sequences only. Checked studies attribute under half of the gap to unresolved V genes and leave the rest unexplained. The sample records 130,000 or so clones, around 77% of which are singletons. The ten largest make up more than 4% of the sample. The specimen was PBMCs. Receptors originate from a male donor in good health and CMV-seropositive.

The chain couples TRBV14 to TRBJ2-5; possible D gene TRBD1, 5 bases. Germline CDR1 reads SGHDN; CDR2 reads FVKESK. Trimming took 0 bases from V and 2 from J, leaving 13 bases between them. The CDR3 contains 16 residues. The CDR3 protein is CASSQDRGRTQETQYF. Here the CDR3 DNA reads TGTGCCAGCAGCCAAGATAGGGGCAGAACACAAGAGACCCAGTACTTC.

This chain joins TRBV7-8 and TRBJ1-2; D is unclear. Germline V gives CDR1 SGHVS, CDR2 FQNEAQ. The ends were cut back, 2 bases at V and 6 bases at J, with 10 bases in the middle. The CDR3 covers 13 residues. CDR3 amino acids: CASSLQVSDGYTF. CDR3 coding DNA: TGTGCCAGCAGCTTACAGGTATCCGATGGCTACACCTTC.

V gene TRBV7-9 combines with J gene TRBJ2-5; the D gene is possibly TRBD1 (6 bases). The J call may not be correct, given that the DNA end is closer to TRBJ2-7. Germline CDR1 and CDR2: SEHNR and FQNEAQ (reference sequence). The CDR3 has 15 residues. DNA for the CDR3: TGTGCCAGCAGCCGAGTAATCCCCAGGGGCTACGAGCAGTACTTC. As protein: CASSRVIPRGYEQYF.

The rearrangement joins TRBV6-1 to TRBJ1-4; D possibly corresponds to TRBD1 (6 bases). This CDR3 comprises 14 residues. CDR1 MNHNS and CDR2 SASEGT come from the germline V gene. The V and J ends lost 6 bases and 0 bases respectively, with 8 bases between them. The CDR3 loop reads CASRDRTTNEKLFF. CDR3 bases: TGTGCCAGCAGAGACAGGACAACTAATGAAAAACTGTTTTTT.

This CDR3 is CASSVGGDSNQPQHF. CDR3 DNA: TGTGCCAGCAGCGTGGGGGGGGATAGCAATCAGCCCCAGCATTTT. V and J are TRBV9 and TRBJ1-5; TRBD1 is a possible D gene (5 bases). Trimming took 2 bases from V and 0 from J, leaving 9 bases between them. Germline V gene data show CDR1 as SGDLS and CDR2 as YYNGEE. The CDR3 length is 15 residues.

The chain has TRBV19 and TRBJ2-7, with D possibly matching TRBD1 (6 bases). The CDR3 is made up of 14 amino acids. V was pared by 3 bases and J by 0 bases, with 9 bases between. Germline CDR1 LNHDA, CDR2 SQIVND (reference sequence). CDR3 residues: CASSIGDNSYEQYF. CDR3 nucleotides: TGTGCCAGTAGTATCGGGGACAACTCCTACGAGCAGTACTTC.

DNA for the CDR3: TGTGCCAGCAGCAATCAGGTGACGTTGGGTCAGCCCCAGCATTTT. Protein sequence: CASSNQVTLGQPQHF. This chain links TRBV5-6 with TRBJ1-5, with unresolved D. The V gene's germline CDR1 is SGHDT and CDR2 YYEEEE. The CDR3 extends over 15 amino acids. Trimming took 4 bases from V and 6 from J, leaving 17 bases between them.

This sequence joins TRBV11-3 and TRBJ2-2; D remains unclear. The germline V gene encodes CDR1 SGHNT and CDR2 YENEEA. The CDR3 has 14 residues. Trimming stripped 0 bases from V and 4 bases from J, with 6 bases between. The CDR3 coding sequence is TGTGCCAGCAGCTTAGATCCCTTCACCGGGGAGCTGTTTTTT. Amino acids: CASSLDPFTGELFF.

The V gene is TRBV15, the J gene TRBJ2-7; D may be TRBD1 (6 bases). CDR1 and CDR2 from the germline V gene are LNHNV and YYDKDF (reference sequence). Trimming took off 5 bases at V and 7 bases at J, with 18 bases between the two ends. The length of the CDR3 is 14 residues. CDR3 bases: TGTGCCACCAGCCCGCGCCGGACAGCCGGGGAGCAGTACTTC. The encoded protein is CATSPRRTAGEQYF.

The chain carries TRBV5-4 and TRBJ2-7, with D perhaps TRBD2 (5 bases). Trimming stripped 1 base from V and 9 bases from J, with 20 bases between. The germline gives CDR1 SGHNT, CDR2 YYREEE (reference sequence). The CDR3 is 15 residues long. The CDR3 sequence: CASSLPGVPGVGQYF. CDR3 nucleotides: TGTGCCAGCAGCTTGCCTGGGGTACCCGGGGTAGGGCAGTACTTC.

On this clone itself: The same CDR3 also results from other DNA sequences found in this sample. The chain is built from TRBV28 and TRBJ1-1; D ambiguous. CDR1 and CDR2 from the germline V gene are MDHEN and SYDVKM. This CDR3 comprises 12 residues. V was cut by 4 bases and J by 2 bases, with 5 bases left in between. The CDR3 here is CASSSVNTEAFF. Written as DNA, the CDR3 is TGTGCCAGCAGTTCCGTCAACACTGAAGCTTTCTTT.

The chain recombines TRBV15 with TRBJ2-7; tentative D call: TRBD1 (6 bases). CDR1 is LNHNV, CDR2 YYDKDF, per germline (reference sequence). Trimming took 3 bases from V and 6 from J, leaving 18 bases between them. CDR3 length equals 15 residues. CDR3 amino acids: CATSSTGTFYSEQYF. For the CDR3, the DNA is TGTGCCACCAGCAGTACCGGGACATTCTACTCCGAGCAGTACTTC.

The chain links TRBV7-8 to TRBJ2-3; D uncertain. Germline V gives CDR1 SGHVS, CDR2 FQNEAQ. The germline V and J ends were trimmed by 5 bases and 3 bases, with 6 bases remaining between them. The CDR3 covers 12 residues. CDR3 sequence reads: CASSPPTDTQYF. The CDR3 bases are TGTGCCAGCAGCCCCCCAACAGATACGCAGTATTTT.

The V gene is TRBV5-4, the J gene TRBJ2-7; weak D call: TRBD2 (5 bases). The CDR3 has 14 amino acids. The germline V and J ends were trimmed by 0 bases and 4 bases, with 11 bases remaining between them. CDR1 is SGHNT, CDR2 YYREEE, per germline (reference sequence). The CDR3 DNA follows: TGTGCCAGCAGCTTGGGAGGGATCGGGTACGAGCAGTACTTC. The encoded protein is CASSLGGIGYEQYF.

The V gene is TRBV4-1, the J gene TRBJ2-1; 7 bases are a match to TRBD1. V was clipped by 4 bases and J by 8 bases; unmatched bases: 8. CDR1 and CDR2 (germline): MGHRA, YSYEKL. CDR3 length: 14 amino acids. DNA of the CDR3: TGCGCCAGCAGCCTAGGACAGGAGAAAGATGAGCAGTTCTTC. Its translation is CASSLGQEKDEQFF.

J is TRBJ2-1 and V is TRBV5-1; 7 nucleotides align to TRBD2. The CDR3 consists of 14 residues. V lost 4 bases to trimming and J lost 7 bases; unmatched junction nucleotides: 8. CDR1 SGHRS and CDR2 YFSETQ come from the germline V gene. Written as DNA, the CDR3 is TGCGCCAGCAGCCCTACTAGCGCGAGGAATGAGCAGTTCTTC. It encodes CASSPTSARNEQFF.

The chain is built from TRBV6-1 and TRBJ2-3; D gene unclear. CDR1 and CDR2 from the germline V gene are MNHNS and SASEGT. The CDR3 consists of 11 residues. V gave up 5 bases and J gave up 6 bases, with 6 bases separating them. The CDR3, as DNA: TGTGCCAGCAGTTATTCGGATACGCAGTATTTT. It encodes CASSYSDTQYF.

The chain couples TRBV2 to TRBJ1-6; no definite D call. This CDR3 region has 15 residues. CDR1 and CDR2 from the germline V gene are SNHLY and FYNNEI. V lost 6 bases and J 3 bases, leaving 12 bases between the germline ends. CDR3 loop: CASRAGSNYNSPLHF. The CDR3 nucleotides are TGTGCCAGCAGGGCCGGGTCGAACTATAATTCACCCCTCCACTTT.

The J gene is TRBJ2-2, the V gene TRBV11-3; unclear D gene. Trimming cost V 1 base and J 2 bases, with 8 bases left between them. Germline V gene data show CDR1 as SGHNT and CDR2 as YENEEA. The CDR3 is made up of 15 amino acids. The CDR3 region has the DNA TGTGCCAGCAGCTTAGGAGACTTAAACACCGGGGAGCTGTTTTTT. Translated, it gives CASSLGDLNTGELFF.

V and J are TRBV27 and TRBJ1-2; TRBD1 is a possible D gene (5 bases). The CDR3 length is 15 residues. CDR1 and CDR2 from the germline V gene are MNHEY and SMNVEV (reference sequence). Deletions cut 6 bases from V and 6 bases from J, with 20 bases between. CDR3 coding DNA: TGTGCCAGCAGACCGGGGGGGATCGCATGGAATGGCTACACCTTC. Its translation: CASRPGGIAWNGYTF.

The chain combines TRBV28 with TRBJ2-1, with D maybe TRBD1 (6 bases). V lost 7 bases and J 4 bases, leaving 11 bases between the germline ends. CDR1 and CDR2 from the germline V gene are MDHEN and SYDVKM. The CDR3 has 13 amino acids. CDR3 bases: TGTGCCAGCACTCGGACAGCGTACAATGAGCAGTTCTTC. It translates to CASTRTAYNEQFF.

The chain recombines TRBV6-1 with TRBJ2-7, with a tentative D call TRBD1 (5 bases). Trimming shortened V by 1 base and J by 5 bases, and 9 bases separated the two germline ends. This CDR3 has 13 amino acids. CDR1 is MNHNS, CDR2 SASEGT, per germline. The CDR3: CASSEEGHDEQYF. CDR3 DNA sequence: TGTGCCAGCAGTGAAGAGGGGCACGACGAGCAGTACTTC.

The rearrangement uses TRBV19 and TRBJ1-1; 9 bases align to TRBD1. With 6 bases clipped from V and 6 bases from J, the junction kept 11 bases outside the gene matches. This CDR3 contains 15 residues. CDR1 is LNHDA and CDR2 is SQIVND in the germline V gene (reference sequence). DNA for the CDR3: TGTGCCAGTAGCCAACCTGGACAGGGGTGGTCTGAAGCTTTCTTT. Translation gives CASSQPGQGWSEAFF.

The chain joins TRBV30 to TRBJ2-5; possibly TRBD1 for D (6 bases). The closer fit of TRBJ2-7 to the DNA end suggests the J call may be wrong. The CDR3 totals 14 residues. Germline-derived CDR1 and CDR2 are GTSNPN and SVGIG (reference sequence). The CDR3 spells CAWDEAMTGVEQYF. Written as DNA, the CDR3 is TGTGCCTGGGACGAGGCCATGACAGGTGTCGAGCAGTACTTC.

The CDR3 is CASWDNYEQYF. The CDR3 nucleotides are TGTGCCAGCTGGGACAACTACGAGCAGTACTTC. The genes are TRBV2 and TRBJ2-7, with D maybe TRBD1 (6 bases). Deletions cut 8 bases from V and 3 bases from J, with 8 bases between. From germline, CDR1 is SNHLY and CDR2 FYNNEI. This CDR3 region has 11 residues.

CDR3 coding DNA: TGCGCCAGCAGCCGGGGGACTAGCGGGAGGGAAGAGACCCAGTACTTC. It encodes CASSRGTSGREETQYF. The chain uses TRBV5-1 and TRBJ2-5, with TRBD2 identical over 16 bases. The germline V gene encodes CDR1 SGHRS and CDR2 YFSETQ. The ends lost 4 bases at V and 3 bases at J; junction bases unmatched: 3. CDR3 length: 16 amino acids. Together with reference TRBV5-1 and TRBJ2-5, the CDR3 gives the full variable domain: KAGVTQTPRYLIKTRGQQVTLSCSPISGHRSVSWYQQTPGQGLQFLFEYFSETQRNKGNFPGRFSGRQFSNSRSEMNVSTLELGDSALYLCASSRGTSGREETQYFGPGTRLLVL.

J is TRBJ2-7 and V is TRBV5-1, with 7 bases matching TRBD1. CDR1 SGHRS and CDR2 YFSETQ come from the germline V gene. V lost 0 bases, J lost 1 base, and 1 base stayed unmatched. This CDR3 has 14 amino acids. The CDR3 DNA reads TGCGCCAGCAGCTTGGGACAGGGATCCTACGAGCAGTACTTC. Amino acids: CASSLGQGSYEQYF.

The V gene is TRBV7-9, the J gene TRBJ2-3, with no clear D. CDR1 and CDR2 (germline): SEHNR, FQNEAQ (reference sequence). Trimming took 4 bases from V and 2 from J, leaving 10 bases between them. This CDR3 has 14 residues. CDR3 residues: CASSSPADTDTQYF. In nucleotides, the CDR3 is TGTGCCAGCAGCTCACCCGCGGACACAGATACGCAGTATTTT.

The chain employs TRBV2 and TRBJ2-7; 7 nucleotides line up with TRBD1. CDR3 length: 13 residues. V shed 10 bases, J shed 1 base, and the junction held 7 bases outside the gene matches. CDR1 and CDR2 from the germline V gene are SNHLY and FYNNEI. This CDR3 is CATRQGGSYEQYF. In DNA, the CDR3 is TGTGCCACTCGACAGGGTGGGTCCTACGAGCAGTACTTC. The full variable domain, rest sourced from reference TRBV2 and TRBJ2-7, is EPEVTQTPSHQVTQMGQEVILRCVPISNHLYFYWYRQILGQKVEFLVSFYNNEISEKSEIFDDQFSVERPDGSNFTLKIRSTKLEDSAMYFCATRQGGSYEQYFGPGTRLTVT.

The chain links TRBV28 to TRBJ1-5; D remains ambiguous. The V and J ends lost 2 bases and 9 bases respectively, with 17 bases between them. The CDR3 spans 15 residues. Germline CDR1 reads MDHEN; CDR2 reads SYDVKM. Here the CDR3 DNA reads TGTGCCAGCAGTTTAGGAGGACGGCGCATTGGGCCCCAGCATTTT. Residues: CASSLGGRRIGPQHF.

The chain has TRBV7-8 and TRBJ2-1; 7 nucleotides agree with TRBD2. The CDR3 loop spans 16 amino acids. Germline V lookup: CDR1 SGHVS, CDR2 FQNEAQ. Trimming removed 3 bases from V and 4 bases from J; junction bases left unmatched: 9. CDR3 in amino acids: CASSFERLAVYNEQFF. CDR3 nucleotide sequence: TGTGCCAGCAGCTTCGAGAGACTAGCAGTATACAATGAGCAGTTCTTC.

The V call is TRBV5-6, the J call TRBJ2-1; 9 bases fit TRBD1. This CDR3 is built from 15 residues. The germline V gene encodes CDR1 SGHDT and CDR2 YYEEEE. V gave up 2 bases and J gave up 4 bases; unmatched junction bases: 4. The CDR3 spells CASSFVGTGYNEQFF. Here the CDR3 DNA reads TGTGCCAGCAGCTTTGTGGGGACAGGGTACAATGAGCAGTTCTTC.